This T cell receptor beta chain stems from a study of shared clonotypes between healthy human individuals. About this clone itself: This may be a read error: a much more frequent sequence differs by one nucleotide. Other DNA sequences within the sample encode an identical CDR3.

As handled by the study authors: Junction-only sequences without quality scores were provided by ImmunoSEQ, so filtering was different. Clones were sequenced by immunoSEQ multiplex PCR, and TCRdb holds only the in-frame ones, with some missing. The DNA was the basis for D and trimming; V, J and clone size are from that table. The sample lists roughly 96,000 clones; roughly half were seen once. This CDR3 spans 13 amino acids. Germline values: CDR1 MNHEY, CDR2 SVGAGI. The donors were all Caucasian adults (living in Nashville, Tennessee). The chain couples TRBV6-5 to TRBJ1-2; D not certain. Sequencing was performed on PBMCs. This clonotype was sampled from a woman between 35 and 50 years old in good health. Some clones in this sample may be carry-over from other donors' samples. As DNA, the CDR3 is TGTGCTAGCAGTTACCGTCCATACTATGGCTACACCTTC. It encodes CASSYRPYYGYTF.